One and the same sample provided the 25 T cell receptor beta chains below, sequenced in a study of identical twins. TCRdb re-called the 5' RACE reads with MiXCR, one entry per CDR3 protein. The sample yields about 240,000 distinct CDR3 sequences, approximately 12% seen once. The sample was also linked to a second study, of yellow fever vaccine responses in identical twins.

The sample consisted of memory (CD45RO+) T cells sorted from blood. These TCRs come from a woman aged 18-29 years in good health.

The gene calls are TRBV29-1 and TRBJ2-7; 8 nucleotides line up with TRBD2. The CDR3 extends over 16 amino acids. Unmatched junction bases numbered 19, after V lost 6 bases and J lost 6 bases. In germline, CDR1 is SQVTM, CDR2 ANQGSEA. CDR3 DNA: TGCAGCGTCCTCCCGACTAGCGCCATTGTGCTTGGCGAGCAGTACTTC. Translation gives CSVLPTSAIVLGEQYF.

This chain uses TRBV6-6 with TRBJ2-5; D is undetermined. The CDR3 has 11 residues. Trimming took 6 bases from V and 8 from J, leaving 10 bases between them. CDR1 is MNHNY and CDR2 is SVGAGI in the germline V gene (reference sequence). The CDR3 reads CASSPQFTQYF. The DNA for the CDR3 is TGTGCCAGCAGCCCCCAATTCACCCAGTACTTC.

V is TRBV29-1 and J is TRBJ2-3; D unclear. The V end was cut by 3 bases, the J end by 5 bases, with 12 bases between. CDR1 is SQVTM, CDR2 ANQGSEA, per germline. The CDR3 is made up of 13 amino acids. The CDR3 DNA reads as TGCAGCGTTGATAGGTCTAGTGGAGATACGCAGTATTTT. Protein product: CSVDRSSGDTQYF.

This chain links TRBV20-1 with TRBJ2-5, with D tentatively TRBD1 (6 bases). The V end lost 6 bases, the J end lost 2 bases, and 16 bases lay between the germline ends. CDR1 and CDR2 from the germline V gene are DFQATT and SNEGSKA (reference sequence). The CDR3 contains 14 residues. The CDR3 coding sequence is TGCAGTGCCAGGGGACCTGTACAGCAAGAGACCCAGTACTTC. Translating gives CSARGPVQQETQYF.

This clonotype has a handful of counts. J is TRBJ2-2 and V is TRBV7-9; D is unresolved. Trimming stripped 1 base from V and 7 bases from J, with 4 bases between. The germline CDR1 and CDR2 sequences are SEHNR and FQNEAQ (reference sequence). This CDR3 has 12 residues. CDR3 protein: CASSLVHGELFF. Written as DNA, the CDR3 is TGTGCCAGCAGCTTAGTGCACGGGGAGCTGTTTTTT. The full variable domain, rest sourced from reference TRBV7-9 and TRBJ2-2, is DTGVSQNPRHKITKRGQNVTFRCDPISEHNRLYWYRQTLGQGPEFLTYFQNEAQLEKSRLLSDRFSAERPKGSFSTLEIQRTEQGDSAMYLCASSLVHGELFFGEGSRLTVL.

Many counts were recorded for this clonotype. This chain connects TRBV11-2 to TRBJ2-1; D ambiguous. Trimming stripped 3 bases from V and 1 base from J, with 7 bases between. Germline lookup yields CDR1 SGHAT and CDR2 FQNNGV. The CDR3 runs 14 residues. CDR3 region: CASSFGPSYNEQFF. CDR3 DNA: TGTGCCAGCAGCTTCGGTCCGTCCTACAATGAGCAGTTCTTC.

The sample holds a few counts of this clonotype. The rearrangement uses TRBV6-5 and TRBJ2-2; weak D call: TRBD2 (7 bases). Germline V gene sequence: CDR1 MNHEY, CDR2 SVGAGI. Trimming removed 0 bases at V and 6 bases at J, with 17 bases between. The CDR3 has 17 residues. The CDR3 region is CASSYSSGGSGPGELFF. The CDR3 DNA is TGTGCCAGCAGTTACTCGTCGGGGGGCTCAGGGCCCGGGGAGCTGTTTTTT.

This clonotype has a count of ten or more. The chain has TRBV20-1 and TRBJ2-1, with TRBD2 as a possible D gene (5 bases). The V end was cut by 0 bases, the J end by 0 bases, with 9 bases between. The V gene's germline CDR1 is DFQATT and CDR2 SNEGSKA (reference sequence). CDR3 size: 15 residues. For the CDR3, the DNA is TGCAGTGCTAGAGACACGGGGAGCTCCTACAATGAGCAGTTCTTC. It is translated as CSARDTGSSYNEQFF.

This clonotype was recorded a few times. The chain links TRBV20-1 to TRBJ1-5; TRBD1 agrees at 7 bases. This CDR3 contains 16 residues. Trimming at V came to 2 bases and at J to 4 bases, leaving 11 bases not matched to a gene. Germline CDR1 DFQATT, CDR2 SNEGSKA (reference sequence). The CDR3 nucleotides are TGCAGTGCTAGATCCCTACAGGGGATGTTTAATCAGCCCCAGCATTTT. Translation: CSARSLQGMFNQPQHF.

This clonotype has at least ten counts. V and J are TRBV5-1 and TRBJ2-1, with D possibly matching TRBD2 (6 bases). Looked up from germline, CDR1 is SGHRS and CDR2 is YFSETQ. The CDR3 extends over 15 amino acids. The V and J ends lost 0 bases and 2 bases respectively, with 9 bases between them. CDR3 protein: CASSLAGGAYNEQFF. As DNA, the CDR3 is TGCGCCAGCAGCTTGGCCGGGGGAGCCTACAATGAGCAGTTCTTC. The entire variable domain, with the rest obtained from reference TRBV5-1 and TRBJ2-1, is as follows: KAGVTQTPRYLIKTRGQQVTLSCSPISGHRSVSWYQQTPGQGLQFLFEYFSETQRNKGNFPGRFSGRQFSNSRSEMNVSTLELGDSALYLCASSLAGGAYNEQFFGPGTRLTVL.

This clonotype was observed a handful of times. The chain uses TRBV19 and TRBJ2-1; 11 bases map to TRBD1. CDR1 LNHDA and CDR2 SQIVND come from the germline V gene (reference sequence). The V segment lost 5 bases and the J segment 5 bases; nucleotides outside the gene matches: 8. The CDR3 extends over 16 amino acids. The CDR3 region has the DNA TGTGCCAGTAGTCCACCAAGGACAGGGGGCCACAATGAGCAGTTCTTC. Amino acids: CASSPPRTGGHNEQFF.

This chain uses TRBV7-2 with TRBJ2-7; 7 bases match TRBD2. The CDR3 length is 14 residues. V lost 5 bases to trimming and J lost 3 bases; unmatched junction nucleotides: 7. CDR1 and CDR2 from the germline V gene are SGHTA and FQGNSA. CDR3 coding DNA: TGTGCCAGCAGCCCCCGTCGGGGGGTCTACGAGCAGTACTTC. This sequence encodes CASSPRRGVYEQYF.

The rearrangement uses TRBV20-1 and TRBJ2-1; unclear D gene. Trimming cost V 3 bases and J 6 bases, with 6 bases left between them. This CDR3 has 11 residues. The V gene's germline CDR1 is DFQATT and CDR2 SNEGSKA (reference sequence). This CDR3 reads CSARKVNEQFF. In DNA form, the CDR3 reads TGCAGTGCTAGGAAGGTCAATGAGCAGTTCTTC.

This chain uses TRBV6-5 with TRBJ2-4; 7 bases fit TRBD1. Germline trimming cut 2 bases from V and 8 bases from J; bases unmatched to any gene: 3. This CDR3 is built from 13 residues. CDR1 and CDR2 (germline): MNHEY, SVGAGI. The CDR3 is CASSYLGGDIQYF. For the CDR3, the DNA is TGTGCCAGCAGTTACCTAGGGGGCGACATTCAGTACTTC.

V gene TRBV7-2 combines with J gene TRBJ1-1; 7 positions match TRBD1. This CDR3 is built from 15 residues. The J segment lost 0 bases and the V segment lost 5 bases, leaving 6 bases of the junction unmatched. CDR1 is SGHTA and CDR2 is FQGNSA in the germline V gene. Written as DNA, the CDR3 is TGTGCCAGCAGCGTTTACAGGGGAATGAACACTGAAGCTTTCTTT. Translating it yields CASSVYRGMNTEAFF.

The sample holds many counts of this clonotype. This chain joins TRBV24-1 and TRBJ2-3; D not resolved. Per germline, CDR1 KGHDR and CDR2 SFDVKD. The CDR3 contains 15 residues. V was shortened by 5 bases and J by 1 base, with 12 bases between the two germline ends. The CDR3 DNA reads as TGTGCCACCAGTGTGGGCGGAAGCGGCACAGATACGCAGTATTTT. The encoded protein is CATSVGGSGTDTQYF.

This clonotype was seen more than once but under ten times. The chain carries TRBV11-2 and TRBJ2-5; 8 bases line up with TRBD2. This CDR3 spans 17 amino acids. Germline V gene sequence: CDR1 SGHAT, CDR2 FQNNGV. Trimming took 2 bases from V and 3 from J; bases not matched to a gene: 11. CDR3 loop: CASSLRAGVIRKETQYF. The CDR3 bases are TGTGCCAGCAGCTTAAGAGCGGGAGTGATTCGTAAAGAGACCCAGTACTTC.

The V gene is TRBV7-9, the J gene TRBJ1-2; D not resolved. CDR1 is SEHNR and CDR2 is FQNEAQ in the germline V gene (reference sequence). V shed 6 bases and J shed 6 bases, with 14 bases lying between them. There are 13 residues in the CDR3. CDR3 sequence: CASSRGAKDGYTF. In nucleotides, the CDR3 is TGTGCCAGCAGTCGGGGAGCGAAGGATGGCTACACCTTC.

The chain combines TRBV20-1 with TRBJ2-1, with a weak D call TRBD2 (5 bases). The ends were cut back, 3 bases at V and 6 bases at J, with 9 bases in the middle. This CDR3 is 12 amino acids long. Germline V gene lookup returns CDR1 DFQATT and CDR2 SNEGSKA (reference sequence). Written as DNA, the CDR3 is TGCAGTGCTAGCCTTAGCGCCAATGAGCAGTTCTTC. Its protein product is CSASLSANEQFF.

The genes are TRBV7-3 and TRBJ2-2; 13 bases are shared with TRBD2. This CDR3 region has 18 residues. With V trimmed by 5 bases and J by 0 bases, 6 bases remained unmatched. Germline assignment: CDR1 SGHTA and CDR2 FQGTGA. CDR3 loop: CASSPRLAGGSNTGELFF. The CDR3 region has the DNA TGTGCCAGCAGCCCGAGACTAGCGGGGGGCTCGAACACCGGGGAGCTGTTTTTT.

This clonotype was observed a few times. This chain uses TRBV5-1 with TRBJ2-5; D gene unclear. CDR1 is SGHRS, CDR2 YFSETQ, per germline. Deletions cut 4 bases from V and 2 bases from J, with 9 bases between. The CDR3 contains 13 residues. The CDR3 here is CASSRYIQETQYF. For the CDR3, the DNA is TGCGCCAGCAGCCGGTATATTCAAGAGACCCAGTACTTC.

This clonotype was recorded many times. This chain uses TRBV28 with TRBJ2-7, with TRBD1 matching over 9 bases. The CDR3 runs to 15 residues. Germline assignment: CDR1 MDHEN and CDR2 SYDVKM. V gave up 4 bases and J gave up 1 base; unmatched junction bases: 5. CDR3 residues: CASSSSGTGSYEQYF. In nucleotides, the CDR3 is TGTGCCAGCAGTTCATCCGGGACAGGGTCCTACGAGCAGTACTTC.

The chain combines TRBV6-5 with TRBJ2-3; 11 nucleotides match TRBD2. CDR1 is MNHEY and CDR2 is SVGAGI in the germline V gene. This CDR3 is 17 amino acids long. Losses at the gene ends were 5 bases for V and 2 bases for J; bases not matched to a gene: 9. CDR3 DNA sequence: TGTGCCAGCAGTCACCGACTAGCGGGGTGGAACACAGATACGCAGTATTTT. Its translation is CASSHRLAGWNTDTQYF.

The J gene is TRBJ1-2, the V gene TRBV28; D is ambiguous. The V gene lost 10 bases and the J gene lost 1 base, with 19 bases spanning the gap. The CDR3 extends over 15 amino acids. Looked up from germline, CDR1 is MDHEN and CDR2 is SYDVKM. CDR3 nucleotides: TGTGCCACCAGGAGCTCAACGGGGATTAACTATGGCTACACCTTC. Its protein product is CATRSSTGINYGYTF.

This clonotype was seen a handful of times. J is TRBJ2-7 and V is TRBV7-2, with unresolved D. The CDR3 is 17 residues long. Germline V gene sequence: CDR1 SGHTA, CDR2 FQGNSA. Trimming removed 5 bases at V and 0 bases at J, with 20 bases between. CDR3 amino acids: CASSPRVDPKSSYEQYF. Here the CDR3 DNA reads TGTGCCAGCAGCCCCCGGGTGGACCCGAAAAGCTCCTACGAGCAGTACTTC.